This T cell receptor (beta chain) was documented in a study of breast tumors, draining lymph nodes, adjacent tissues. TCRdb passed the multiplex PCR reads through MiXCR, listing each CDR3 protein once. The table records fewer than 25,000 distinct CDR3 sequences, about 30% of them present only once. CDR3 size: 15 residues. Trimming removed 1 base from V and 2 bases from J; junction bases left unmatched: 8. The germline V gene has CDR1 DFQATT and CDR2 SNEGSKA (reference sequence). This clonotype was seen at least ten times. This receptor was taken from a female donor with breast cancer. Some clones in this sample may be carry-over from other donors' samples. Sequenced: breast tumor tissue. The chain combines TRBV20-1 with TRBJ2-7, with TRBD2 identical over 7 bases. Written as DNA, the CDR3 is TGCAGTGCTAGAGGAGAGCGGGAACACACCTACGAGCAGTACTTC. It translates to CSARGEREHTYEQYF.